The entry below describes one TCR beta chain. What it binds is not known. With 1 base removed from V and 0 bases from J, the gap between germline ends came to 7 bases. Germline V CDR1 and CDR2: LGHDT, YNNKEL (reference sequence). The CDR3 has 15 residues. Measured with immunoSEQ multiplex PCR; TCRdb has only the in-frame clones, and not every one. Among about 29,000 clones listed, around 79% were seen once. These data come from a study of CD4 T cells in relation to SARS-CoV-2 and coronaviruses. Turning to the study itself: PBMCs were cultured with antigen for nine to ten days before TCR beta sequencing.

Study-wide results and limits: Each donor contributed either pre-pandemic or post-infection samples, not both. Monoreactive clones expanded significantly more to SARS-CoV-2 than crossreactive clones did.

CD4+ T cells from unexposed donors were obtained before the COVID-19 pandemic (2011-2018). CD4+ T cells were isolated from the cells after more than 8 days of culture. Cells permitting, SARS-CoV-2 S/N and four cold-coronavirus spikes were tested on unexposed-donor CD4+ T cells. J is TRBJ1-3 and V is TRBV3-1 (or the pseudogene TRBV3-2); D is unresolved. Sequenced material: CD4+ T cells from PBMCs, cultured in vitro. The receptor's source is a human donor in good health. In DNA, the CDR3 is TGTGCCAGCAGCCAAGGCGCCAACTCTGGAAACACCATATATTTT. Translating it yields CASSQGANSGNTIYF.